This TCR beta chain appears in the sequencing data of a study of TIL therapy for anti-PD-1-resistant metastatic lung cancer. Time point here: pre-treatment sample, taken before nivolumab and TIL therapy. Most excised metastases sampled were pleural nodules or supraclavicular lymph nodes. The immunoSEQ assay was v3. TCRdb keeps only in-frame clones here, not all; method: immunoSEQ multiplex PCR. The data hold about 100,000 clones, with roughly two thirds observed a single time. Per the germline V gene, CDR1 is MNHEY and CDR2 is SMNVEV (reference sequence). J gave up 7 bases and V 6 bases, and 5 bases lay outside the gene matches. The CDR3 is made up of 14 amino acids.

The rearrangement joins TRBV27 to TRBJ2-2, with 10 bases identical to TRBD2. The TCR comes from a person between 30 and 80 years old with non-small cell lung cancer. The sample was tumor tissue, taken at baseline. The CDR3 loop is CASSTLAGNGELFF. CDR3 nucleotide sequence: TGTGCCAGCAGCACACTAGCGGGGAACGGGGAGCTGTTTTTT.